This T cell receptor (beta chain) stems from a study of T cell changes during pregnancy in multiple sclerosis (dated by TCRdb to between 2017 and 2020). Background on the whole study: In women with multiple sclerosis, the researchers looked at how the T cell repertoire shifted as pregnancy progressed.

The library came from the immunoSEQ multiplex PCR assay. Sourced from immuneACCESS, this table was stored by TCRdb with only in-frame sequences that have V and J called. A share of the clones is absent; for the studies checked, an unresolved V gene accounts for under half, and the remainder has no known explanation. The sample includes approximately 50,000 clones, with 91% observed a single time. The ten biggest clones cover about 9.4% of the sample. V lost 8 bases and J lost 3 bases; the stretch between them is 14 bases long. The CDR3 runs 15 amino acids, cysteine and phenylalanine included. Kept here is only the CDR3 DNA, which spans 45 bases and is read in frame from base 1. The germline V gene sets CDR1 to SNHLY and CDR2 to FYNNEI. About this clone: Which antigen it targets is not known. There are no base qualities to consult, and no much larger clone falls within one base.

Recombination linked TRBV2 to TRBJ1-6, with an unclear D gene assignment. The clonotype comes from a female donor with multiple sclerosis, enrolled in a pregnancy study. The starting material was CD8+ T cells from peripheral blood mononuclear cells, obtained after pregnancy. The CDR3 is CASQTSEGYNSPLHF. The bases read TGTGCCAGCCAGACTTCGGAGGGCTATAATTCACCCCTCCACTTT.